The rows below give T cell receptor beta chains drawn from one sample of a study of T cells in Graves' hyperthyroidism and ophthalmopathy. TCRdb re-analysed the multiplex PCR reads in MiXCR, keeping a single row per CDR3 protein. This table has under 450,000 distinct CDR3 sequences, about 18% appearing once. Sequencing was performed on blood. The receptors were sampled from a woman aged 25-40 years with Graves' hyperthyroidism that later progressed to Graves' ophthalmopathy. Both conserved end residues are part of each CDR3. The D gene is left open where the match is weak. The size entry is marked missing in some rows and otherwise reads once, few, many or a size class.

J gene: TRBJ2-7
clone size: few
V gene: TRBV28
D gene: NA
CDR3 protein: CASRGGGSSYEQYF
CDR3 DNA: TGTGCCAGCAGGGGGGGGGGCAGTTCCTACGAGCAGTACTTC

J gene: TRBJ1-3
clone size: many
V gene: TRBV30
D gene: NA
CDR3 protein: CACERKLNTIYF
CDR3 DNA: TGTGCCTGTGAAAGAAAATTAAACACCATATATTTT

J gene: TRBJ1-2
clone size: many
V gene: TRBV29-1
D gene: TRBD1
CDR3 protein: CSAVDPQGDGYTF
CDR3 DNA: TGCAGCGCCGTCGATCCACAGGGGGACGGCTACACCTTC

J gene: TRBJ2-3
clone size: many
V gene: TRBV19
D gene: NA
CDR3 protein: CASSQGDGDTQYF
CDR3 DNA: TGTGCCAGTTCCCAGGGAGACGGAGATACGCAGTATTTT

J gene: TRBJ2-5
clone size: many
V gene: TRBV11-1
D gene: TRBD2
CDR3 protein: CASSLAAGGQETQYF
CDR3 DNA: TGTGCCAGCAGCTTAGCGGCGGGGGGGCAAGAGACCCAGTACTTC

J gene: TRBJ2-1
clone size: few
V gene: TRBV24-1
D gene: TRBD1
CDR3 protein: CATSDSDRGYNEQFF
CDR3 DNA: TGTGCCACCAGTGACTCGGACAGGGGATACAATGAGCAGTTCTTC

J gene: TRBJ1-6
clone size: many
V gene: TRBV27
D gene: TRBD1
CDR3 protein: CASSLSGGSSPLHF
CDR3 DNA: TGTGCCAGCAGTTTATCAGGGGGCAGTTCACCCCTCCACTTT

J gene: TRBJ1-2
clone size: NA
V gene: TRBV19
D gene: TRBD1
CDR3 protein: CASSSGTANNYGYTF
CDR3 DNA: TGTGCCAGTAGTAGCGGGACAGCGAATAACTATGGCTACACCTTC

J gene: TRBJ2-5
clone size: few
V gene: TRBV7-2
D gene: TRBD2
CDR3 protein: CASSFSRREAGGQETQYF
CDR3 DNA: TGTGCCAGCAGCTTTAGCCGGCGGGAAGCGGGAGGACAAGAGACCCAGTACTTC

J gene: TRBJ1-5
clone size: many
V gene: TRBV24-1
D gene: NA
CDR3 protein: CATGTRNSNQPQHF
CDR3 DNA: TGTGCCACCGGGACACGGAATAGCAATCAGCCCCAGCATTTT

J gene: TRBJ2-1
clone size: few
V gene: TRBV6-1
D gene: NA
CDR3 protein: CASRQDSSYNEQFF
CDR3 DNA: TGTGCCAGCAGACAGGATAGCTCCTACAATGAGCAGTTCTTC

J gene: TRBJ2-1
clone size: many
V gene: TRBV3-1
D gene: TRBD2
CDR3 protein: CASSQIAGLAGAQSNYNEQFF
CDR3 DNA: TGTGCCAGCAGCCAAATAGCGGGACTAGCGGGGGCCCAAAGCAATTACAATGAGCAGTTCTTC

J gene: TRBJ2-3
clone size: many
V gene: TRBV20-1
D gene: TRBD2
CDR3 protein: CSANGIAGGRADTQYF
CDR3 DNA: TGCAGTGCTAACGGTATAGCGGGGGGCCGCGCAGATACGCAGTATTTT

J gene: TRBJ2-5
clone size: many
V gene: TRBV27
D gene: NA
CDR3 protein: CASSLNLASFLYF
CDR3 DNA: TGTGCCAGCAGTTTGAATCTTGCGTCCTTTCTGTACTTC

J gene: TRBJ2-3
clone size: many
V gene: TRBV5-1
D gene: TRBD2
CDR3 protein: CASSKGLEETDTQYF
CDR3 DNA: TGCGCCAGCAGCAAGGGACTAGAAGAGACAGATACGCAGTATTTT

J gene: TRBJ1-2
clone size: few
V gene: TRBV6-5
D gene: NA
CDR3 protein: CASSYSPGNYGYTF
CDR3 DNA: TGTGCCAGCAGTTACTCCCCCGGGAACTATGGCTACACCTTC

J gene: TRBJ2-5
clone size: many
V gene: TRBV9
D gene: NA
CDR3 protein: CASSVRSGLETQYF
CDR3 DNA: TGTGCCAGCAGCGTAAGGTCAGGTCTGGAGACCCAGTACTTC

J gene: TRBJ2-7
clone size: NA
V gene: TRBV20-1
D gene: NA
CDR3 protein: CSAKVSGSYEQYF
CDR3 DNA: TGCAGTGCTAAGGTTAGCGGTTCCTACGAGCAGTACTTC

J gene: TRBJ1-4
clone size: few
V gene: TRBV28
D gene: NA
CDR3 protein: CASSLTGGVNEKLFF
CDR3 DNA: TGTGCCAGCAGTTTAACGGGGGGCGTAAATGAAAAACTGTTTTTT

J gene: TRBJ1-1
clone size: NA
V gene: TRBV6-2/TRBV6-3
D gene: NA
CDR3 protein: CASSYGQELEAFF
CDR3 DNA: TGTGCCAGCAGTTACGGGCAGGAACTTGAAGCTTTCTTT

J gene: TRBJ2-1
clone size: many
V gene: TRBV15
D gene: NA
CDR3 protein: CATSRKPTGNNEQFF
CDR3 DNA: TGTGCCACCAGCAGAAAACCTACAGGGAACAATGAGCAGTTCTTC

J gene: TRBJ2-7
clone size: many
V gene: TRBV28
D gene: NA
CDR3 protein: CASRTTYEQYF
CDR3 DNA: TGTGCCAGCAGAACAACCTACGAGCAGTACTTC

J gene: TRBJ2-7
clone size: many
V gene: TRBV6-1
D gene: NA
CDR3 protein: CASSDSPNPYEQYF
CDR3 DNA: TGTGCCAGCAGTGACAGTCCAAACCCCTACGAGCAGTACTTC

J gene: TRBJ2-7
clone size: NA
V gene: TRBV10-2
D gene: NA
CDR3 protein: CASSEATSYEQYF
CDR3 DNA: TGCGCCAGCAGTGAGGCAACCTCCTACGAGCAGTACTTC

J gene: TRBJ1-5
clone size: many
V gene: TRBV2
D gene: NA
CDR3 protein: CASSEGGIDQPQHF
CDR3 DNA: TGTGCCAGCAGTGAAGGAGGGATTGATCAGCCCCAGCATTTT

J gene: TRBJ2-3
clone size: NA
V gene: TRBV28
D gene: TRBD2
CDR3 protein: CASSLRVAGYTDTQYF
CDR3 DNA: TGTGCCAGCAGTCTACGGGTAGCGGGGTACACAGATACGCAGTATTTT

J gene: TRBJ2-3
clone size: NA
V gene: TRBV9
D gene: NA
CDR3 protein: CASSATQADTQYF
CDR3 DNA: TGTGCCAGCAGCGCGACACAGGCGGATACGCAGTATTTT

J gene: TRBJ2-5
clone size: many
V gene: TRBV2
D gene: NA
CDR3 protein: CASSEVVRVQETQYF
CDR3 DNA: TGTGCCAGCAGTGAAGTGGTCAGGGTACAAGAGACCCAGTACTTC

J gene: TRBJ1-5
clone size: NA
V gene: TRBV28
D gene: NA
CDR3 protein: CASSFTGSQPQHF
CDR3 DNA: TGTGCCAGCAGTTTTACCGGCAGTCAGCCCCAGCATTTT

J gene: TRBJ2-1
clone size: NA
V gene: TRBV4-1
D gene: NA
CDR3 protein: CASSQVASRFPDEQFF
CDR3 DNA: TGCGCCAGCAGCCAAGTCGCCAGCCGATTTCCGGATGAGCAGTTCTTC

J gene: TRBJ1-5
clone size: few
V gene: TRBV19
D gene: NA
CDR3 protein: CASSMTDNNQPQHF
CDR3 DNA: TGTGCCAGTAGTATGACCGATAACAATCAGCCCCAGCATTTT

J gene: TRBJ1-2
clone size: many
V gene: TRBV10-3
D gene: TRBD1
CDR3 protein: CATGQALHGYTF
CDR3 DNA: TGTGCTACCGGACAGGCCCTTCATGGCTACACCTTC

J gene: TRBJ1-1
clone size: many
V gene: TRBV5-6
D gene: TRBD1
CDR3 protein: CASSLPQGVAFF
CDR3 DNA: TGTGCCAGCAGCCTTCCACAGGGGGTGGCTTTCTTT

J gene: TRBJ1-5
clone size: few
V gene: TRBV15
D gene: NA
CDR3 protein: CATSRDRGFNQPQHF
CDR3 DNA: TGTGCCACCAGCAGAGATCGGGGATTCAATCAGCCCCAGCATTTT

J gene: TRBJ2-7
clone size: few
V gene: TRBV4-1
D gene: NA
CDR3 protein: CASSQGTYYEQYF
CDR3 DNA: TGCGCCAGCAGCCAAGGGACTTACTACGAGCAGTACTTC

J gene: TRBJ1-4
clone size: many
V gene: TRBV6-1
D gene: NA
CDR3 protein: CASRGGDRLGLNEKLFF
CDR3 DNA: TGTGCCAGCAGGGGCGGGGATCGGTTAGGCCTTAATGAAAAACTGTTTTTT

J gene: TRBJ2-1
clone size: NA
V gene: TRBV11-2
D gene: NA
CDR3 protein: CASSQDRIGVQTGNEQFF
CDR3 DNA: TGTGCCAGCAGCCAAGATAGGATCGGGGTGCAGACAGGCAATGAGCAGTTCTTC

J gene: TRBJ1-6
clone size: many
V gene: TRBV6-2/TRBV6-3
D gene: NA
CDR3 protein: CASSRLPSRDPLHF
CDR3 DNA: TGTGCCAGCAGCAGGCTCCCATCAAGGGATCCCCTCCACTTT

J gene: TRBJ2-2
clone size: NA
V gene: TRBV30
D gene: NA
CDR3 protein: CAWTSPPPTGELFF
CDR3 DNA: TGTGCCTGGACCTCACCCCCCCCTACCGGGGAGCTGTTTTTT

J gene: TRBJ2-5
clone size: many
V gene: TRBV2
D gene: TRBD1
CDR3 protein: CASSGGTGGTQETQYF
CDR3 DNA: TGTGCCAGCAGCGGAGGGACAGGGGGAACCCAAGAGACCCAGTACTTC

J gene: TRBJ1-6
clone size: many
V gene: TRBV7-2
D gene: NA
CDR3 protein: CASSFWPEGVNSPLHF
CDR3 DNA: TGTGCCAGCAGCTTCTGGCCCGAGGGGGTCAATTCACCCCTCCACTTT

J gene: TRBJ2-1
clone size: few
V gene: TRBV4-1
D gene: NA
CDR3 protein: CASSQDPGYTEQFF
CDR3 DNA: TGCGCCAGCAGCCAAGACCCAGGCTACACTGAGCAGTTCTTC

J gene: TRBJ2-7
clone size: NA
V gene: TRBV28
D gene: NA
CDR3 protein: CASIATLGDAETYEQYF
CDR3 DNA: TGTGCCAGCATCGCCACCCTCGGAGACGCGGAAACCTACGAGCAGTACTTC

J gene: TRBJ2-6
clone size: many
V gene: TRBV5-1
D gene: TRBD1
CDR3 protein: CASSSVVWQGAFSGANVLTF
CDR3 DNA: TGCGCCAGCAGCTCGGTCGTGTGGCAGGGGGCTTTTTCTGGGGCCAACGTCCTGACTTTC

J gene: TRBJ1-2
clone size: NA
V gene: TRBV6-1
D gene: TRBD1
CDR3 protein: CASSESFRRDRVISYGYTF
CDR3 DNA: TGTGCCAGCAGTGAAAGTTTCCGGCGGGACAGGGTGATTAGCTATGGCTACACCTTC

J gene: TRBJ2-1
clone size: NA
V gene: TRBV24-1
D gene: TRBD1
CDR3 protein: CASSPYSGTEYNEQFF
CDR3 DNA: TGTGCCAGCAGTCCCTATTCCGGGACAGAGTACAATGAGCAGTTCTTC